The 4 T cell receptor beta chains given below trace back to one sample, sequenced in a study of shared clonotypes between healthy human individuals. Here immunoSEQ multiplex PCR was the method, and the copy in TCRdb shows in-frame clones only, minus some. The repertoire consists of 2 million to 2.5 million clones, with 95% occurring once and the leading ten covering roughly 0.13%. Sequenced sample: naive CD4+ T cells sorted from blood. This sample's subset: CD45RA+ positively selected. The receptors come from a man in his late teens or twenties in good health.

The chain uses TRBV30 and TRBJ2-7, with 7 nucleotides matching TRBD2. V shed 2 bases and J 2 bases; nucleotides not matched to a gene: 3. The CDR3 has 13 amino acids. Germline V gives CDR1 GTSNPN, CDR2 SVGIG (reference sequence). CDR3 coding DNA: TGTGCCTGGAGTATTACTAGCGCCTACGAGCAGTACTTC. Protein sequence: CAWSITSAYEQYF. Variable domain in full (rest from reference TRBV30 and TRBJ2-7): SQTIHQWPATLVQPVGSPLSLECTVEGTSNPNLYWYRQAAGRGLQLLFYSVGIGQISSEVPQNLSASRPQDRQFILSSKKLLLSDSGFYLCAWSITSAYEQYFGPGTRLTVT.

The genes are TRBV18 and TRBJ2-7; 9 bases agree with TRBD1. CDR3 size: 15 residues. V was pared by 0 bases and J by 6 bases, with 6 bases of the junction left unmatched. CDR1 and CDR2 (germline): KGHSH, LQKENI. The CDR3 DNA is TGTGCCAGCTCACCACCGGGACAGGGAGTTCTCGAGCAGTACTTC. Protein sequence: CASSPPGQGVLEQYF.

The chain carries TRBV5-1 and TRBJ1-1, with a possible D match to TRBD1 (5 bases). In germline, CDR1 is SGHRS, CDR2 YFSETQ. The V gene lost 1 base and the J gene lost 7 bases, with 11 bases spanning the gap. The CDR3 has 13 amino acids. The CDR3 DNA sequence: TGCGCCAGCAGCTTGTCGACAGACAATGAAGCTTTCTTT. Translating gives CASSLSTDNEAFF.

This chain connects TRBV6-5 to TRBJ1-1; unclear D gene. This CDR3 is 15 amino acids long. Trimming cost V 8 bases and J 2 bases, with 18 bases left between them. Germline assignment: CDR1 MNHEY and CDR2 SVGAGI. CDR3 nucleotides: TGTGCCAGCTTCCCCCTTTCTGAGGGCAACACTGAAGCTTTCTTT. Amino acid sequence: CASFPLSEGNTEAFF.